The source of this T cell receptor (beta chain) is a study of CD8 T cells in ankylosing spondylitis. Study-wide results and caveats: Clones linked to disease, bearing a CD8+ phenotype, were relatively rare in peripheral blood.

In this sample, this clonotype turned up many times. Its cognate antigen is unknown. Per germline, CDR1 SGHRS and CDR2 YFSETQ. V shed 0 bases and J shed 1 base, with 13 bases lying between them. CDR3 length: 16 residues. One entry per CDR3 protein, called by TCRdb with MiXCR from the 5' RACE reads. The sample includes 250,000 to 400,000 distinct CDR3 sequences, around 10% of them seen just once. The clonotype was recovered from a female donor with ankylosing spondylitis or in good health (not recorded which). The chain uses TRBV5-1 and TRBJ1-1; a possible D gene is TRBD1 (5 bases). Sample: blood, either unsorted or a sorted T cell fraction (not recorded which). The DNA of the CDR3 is TGCGCCAGCAGCTTGGACCTGGCAGGGTCGAACACTGAAGCTTTCTTT. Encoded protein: CASSLDLAGSNTEAFF.